These 11 T cell receptor beta chains originate from one sample sequenced in a study of T cell repertoires in cytomegalovirus infection. Their antigens remain unidentified. TCRdb reprocessed the reads with MiXCR, giving one entry per CDR3 protein. The top ten hold roughly 20% of the sample, which has about 280,000 distinct CDR3 sequences, roughly 21% seen once. The material was cultured PBMCs, obtained from culture after CMV antigen stimulation. Receptors originate from a human donor in good health (CMV status not recorded). Some clones in this sample may be carry-over from other donors' samples.

This clonotype was detected ten times or more. The J gene is TRBJ2-5, the V gene TRBV6-2 or TRBV6-3, with D possibly matching TRBD2 (5 bases). With 6 bases removed from V and 7 bases from J, the gap between germline ends came to 15 bases. The CDR3 contains 13 residues. The germline V gene has CDR1 MNHEY and CDR2 SVGEGT. The DNA for the CDR3 is TGTGCCAGCAGCCAACCGGACGGACTGACCCAGTACTTC. Its protein product is CASSQPDGLTQYF.

Only a few counts were recorded for this clonotype. The chain joins TRBV5-4 to TRBJ2-5, with 11 nucleotides matching TRBD1. J was trimmed by 4 bases and V by 4 bases; bases with no gene match: 6. Germline V gene data show CDR1 as SGHNT and CDR2 as YYREEE (reference sequence). The CDR3 runs to 15 residues. The CDR3 is CASSGGDRGAETQYF. CDR3 DNA: TGTGCCAGCAGCGGGGGGGACAGGGGGGCAGAGACCCAGTACTTC.

J is TRBJ2-2 and V is TRBV14; TRBD1 or TRBD2 may be the D gene (6 bases each). The CDR3 length is 18 residues. The germline V and J ends were trimmed by 3 bases and 4 bases, with 21 bases remaining between them. Germline V lookup: CDR1 SGHDN, CDR2 FVKESK. The CDR3 loop reads CASSHRGYRGQGTGELFF. As DNA, the CDR3 is TGTGCCAGCAGCCACAGAGGATACCGGGGGCAGGGCACCGGGGAGCTGTTTTTT.

In its sample, this clonotype was seen many times. The genes are TRBV27 and TRBJ1-1; 8 bases agree with TRBD1. V was clipped by 5 bases and J by 3 bases; unmatched bases: 5. This CDR3 contains 14 residues. CDR1 and CDR2 (germline): MNHEY, SMNVEV (reference sequence). Written as DNA, the CDR3 is TGTGCCAGCAGTACGACAGGGGCCGACACTGAAGCTTTCTTT. Its translation: CASSTTGADTEAFF.

The V gene is TRBV19, the J gene TRBJ2-1; a possible D gene is TRBD1 (6 bases). The germline V gene has CDR1 LNHDA and CDR2 SQIVND (reference sequence). V lost 4 bases and J lost 4, with 8 bases in between. This CDR3 spans 13 amino acids. The CDR3 region is CASSKQGYNEQFF. The CDR3 nucleotides are TGTGCCAGTAGTAAACAGGGATACAATGAGCAGTTCTTC.

The V gene is TRBV11-3, the J gene TRBJ1-2, with TRBD1 matching over 12 bases. CDR1 is SGHNT, CDR2 YENEEA, per germline. The CDR3 length is 16 residues. Trimming at V came to 5 bases and at J to 9 bases, leaving 13 bases not matched to a gene. Here the CDR3 DNA reads TGTGCCAGCAGCCCGATACCGGGACAGGGGGCAGATAGCTACACCTTC. This gives the protein CASSPIPGQGADSYTF. The whole variable domain, remainder taken from reference TRBV11-3 and TRBJ1-2, is EAGVVQSPRYKIIEKKQPVAFWCNPISGHNTLYWYLQNLGQGPELLIRYENEEAVDDSQLPKDRFSAERLKGVDSTLKIQPAELGDSAVYLCASSPIPGQGADSYTFGSGTRLTVV.

There are many counts of this clonotype. The gene calls are TRBV19 and TRBJ2-1, with 9 positions matching TRBD2. Germline CDR1 and CDR2: LNHDA and SQIVND (reference sequence). The CDR3 has 16 amino acids. V gave up 6 bases and J gave up 0 bases; unmatched junction bases: 6. This CDR3 reads CASSRASGTSYNEQFF. CDR3 DNA sequence: TGTGCCAGTAGCAGAGCTAGCGGGACCTCCTACAATGAGCAGTTCTTC. The full variable domain, its missing parts supplied by reference TRBV19 and TRBJ2-1, is DGGITQSPKYLFRKEGQNVTLSCEQNLNHDAMYWYRQDPGQGLRLIYYSQIVNDFQKGDIAEGYSVSREKKESFPLTVTSAQKNPTAFYLCASSRASGTSYNEQFFGPGTRLTVL.

The chain couples TRBV7-2 to TRBJ2-3; 12 bases are a match to TRBD2. The germline V gene encodes CDR1 SGHTA and CDR2 FQGNSA. The CDR3 totals 16 residues. J lost 0 bases, V lost 5 bases, and 3 bases had no gene match. CDR3 in DNA: TGTGCCAGCAGCATTGGGACTAGCGGGAGCACAGATACGCAGTATTTT. Protein: CASSIGTSGSTDTQYF.

The table lists this clonotype with many counts. This chain uses TRBV12-3 or TRBV12-4 with TRBJ2-2, with a tentative D call TRBD1 (6 bases). The CDR3 is 14 residues long. Trimming took 4 bases from V and 8 from J, leaving 14 bases between them. CDR3 in DNA: TGTGCCAGCAGTTCCCTCCAGGGGTTGGGGGAGCTGTTTTTT. Its translation: CASSSLQGLGELFF.

This sequence joins TRBV19 and TRBJ2-1; no clear D gene. This CDR3 region has 12 residues. The germline CDR1 and CDR2 sequences are LNHDA and SQIVND (reference sequence). Trimming pared 3 bases from V and 6 bases from J, leaving 6 bases between. For the CDR3, the DNA is TGTGCCAGTAGTATTGACCTCAATGAGCAGTTCTTC. Protein sequence: CASSIDLNEQFF.

A few counts support this clonotype. The V call is TRBV6-6, the J call TRBJ2-7; possibly TRBD2 for D (6 bases). CDR1 is MNHNY and CDR2 is SVGAGI in the germline V gene (reference sequence). The V gene lost 2 bases and the J gene lost 2 bases, with 16 bases spanning the gap. This CDR3 has 16 amino acids. This CDR3 reads CASSYGGGGSPYEQYV. Here the CDR3 DNA reads TGTGCCAGCAGTTACGGTGGTGGGGGGTCCCCCTACGAGCAGTACGTC.